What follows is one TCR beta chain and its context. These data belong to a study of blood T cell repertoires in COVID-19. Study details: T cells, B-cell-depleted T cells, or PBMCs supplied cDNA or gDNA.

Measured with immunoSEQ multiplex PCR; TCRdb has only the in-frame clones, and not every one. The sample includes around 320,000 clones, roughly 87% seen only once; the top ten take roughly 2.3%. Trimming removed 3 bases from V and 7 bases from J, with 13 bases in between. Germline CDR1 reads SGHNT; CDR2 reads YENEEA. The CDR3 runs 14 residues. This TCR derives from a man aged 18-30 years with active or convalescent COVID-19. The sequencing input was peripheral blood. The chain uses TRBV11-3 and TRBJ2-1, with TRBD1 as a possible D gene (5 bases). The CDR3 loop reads CASSFLGAGNEQFF. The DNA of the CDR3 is TGTGCCAGCAGCTTTCTAGGGGCTGGGAATGAGCAGTTCTTC.